This T cell receptor (beta chain) derives from a study of shared clonotypes between healthy human individuals. Terminally differentiated effector memory CD45RA+ cells were excluded by CCR7 positive selection of CD45RO-negative cells. Trimming took 0 bases from V and 5 from J, leaving 10 bases between them. This CDR3 region has 14 residues. Germline CDR1 reads LNHDA; CDR2 reads SQIVND (reference sequence). This clone was counted a single time. Clones were read by immunoSEQ multiplex PCR, and TCRdb kept only the in-frame ones, dropping some. The sample records a few hundred thousand clones, around 95% being singletons.

The chain employs TRBV19 and TRBJ1-1; D gene ambiguous. The sample consisted of naive CD8+ T cells sorted from blood. The TCR originated in a woman in her 30s in good health. The chain's CDR3 is CASSIDGGGTEAFF. DNA for the CDR3: TGTGCCAGTAGTATAGACGGAGGAGGAACTGAAGCTTTCTTT.